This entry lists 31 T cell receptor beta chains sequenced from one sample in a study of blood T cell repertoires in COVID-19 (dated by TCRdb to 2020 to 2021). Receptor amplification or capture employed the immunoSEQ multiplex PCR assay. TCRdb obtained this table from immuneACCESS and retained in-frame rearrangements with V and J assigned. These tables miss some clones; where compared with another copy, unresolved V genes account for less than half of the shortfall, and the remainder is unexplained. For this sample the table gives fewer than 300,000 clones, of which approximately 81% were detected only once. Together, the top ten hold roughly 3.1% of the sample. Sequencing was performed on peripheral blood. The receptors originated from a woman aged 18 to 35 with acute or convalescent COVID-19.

CDR3 loop: CASSPHRVVVGNEQFF. The CDR3 nucleotides are TGTGCCAGCAGCCCACACAGGGTCGTCGTGGGGAATGAGCAGTTCTTC. The chain is built from TRBV7-8 and TRBJ2-1, with D possibly being TRBD1 (6 bases). Germline V gene sequence: CDR1 SGHVS, CDR2 FQNEAQ. V lost 5 bases and J 7 bases, leaving 21 bases between the germline ends. This CDR3 spans 16 amino acids.

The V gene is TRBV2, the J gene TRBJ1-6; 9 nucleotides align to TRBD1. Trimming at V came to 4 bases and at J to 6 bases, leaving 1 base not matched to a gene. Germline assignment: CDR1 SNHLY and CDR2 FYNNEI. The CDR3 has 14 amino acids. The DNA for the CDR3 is TGTGCCAGCAGTGGGGGACAGGGTAATTCACCCCTCCACTTT. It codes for CASSGGQGNSPLHF.

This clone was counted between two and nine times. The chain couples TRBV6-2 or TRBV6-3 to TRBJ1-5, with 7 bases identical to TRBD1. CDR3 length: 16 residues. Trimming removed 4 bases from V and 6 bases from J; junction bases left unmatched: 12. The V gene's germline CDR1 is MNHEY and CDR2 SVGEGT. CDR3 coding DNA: TGTGCCAGCAGTTTCACGGACGGTCAGGGGGGTCAGCCCCAGCATTTT. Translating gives CASSFTDGQGGQPQHF.

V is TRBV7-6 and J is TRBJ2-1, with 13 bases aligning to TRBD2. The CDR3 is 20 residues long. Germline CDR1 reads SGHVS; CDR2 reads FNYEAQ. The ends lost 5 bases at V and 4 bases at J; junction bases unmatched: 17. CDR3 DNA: TGTGCCAGCAGCCCGTGGGTACCCGGACTAGCGGGAGCCTTATACAATGAGCAGTTCTTC. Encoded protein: CASSPWVPGLAGALYNEQFF.

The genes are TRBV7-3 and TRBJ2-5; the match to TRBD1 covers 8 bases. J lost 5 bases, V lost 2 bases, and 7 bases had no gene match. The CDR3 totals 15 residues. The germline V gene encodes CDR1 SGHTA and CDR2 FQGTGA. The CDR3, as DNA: TGTGCCAGCAGCTTAGAGGGCAGGGGGCATGAGACCCAGTACTTC. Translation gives CASSLEGRGHETQYF.

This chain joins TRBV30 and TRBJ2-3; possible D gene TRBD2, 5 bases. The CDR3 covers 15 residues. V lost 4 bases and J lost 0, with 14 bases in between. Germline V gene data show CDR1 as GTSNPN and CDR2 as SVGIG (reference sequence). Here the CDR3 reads CAWNQDFGSTDTQYF. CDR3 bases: TGTGCCTGGAACCAGGACTTTGGAAGCACAGATACGCAGTATTTT.

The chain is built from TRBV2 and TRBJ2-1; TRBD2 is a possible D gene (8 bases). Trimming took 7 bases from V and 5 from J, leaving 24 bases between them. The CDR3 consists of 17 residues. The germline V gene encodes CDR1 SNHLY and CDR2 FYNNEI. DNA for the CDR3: TGTGCCAGCATTCCGAGAGGGGGCGGGAGGCCACACAATGAGCAGTTCTTC. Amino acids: CASIPRGGGRPHNEQFF.

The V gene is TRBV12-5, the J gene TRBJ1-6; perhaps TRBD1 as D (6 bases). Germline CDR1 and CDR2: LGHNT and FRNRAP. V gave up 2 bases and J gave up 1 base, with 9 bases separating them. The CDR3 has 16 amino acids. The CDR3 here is CASGLSGTSYNSPLHF. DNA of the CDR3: TGTGCTAGTGGTTTGTCCGGGACATCCTATAATTCACCCCTCCACTTT.

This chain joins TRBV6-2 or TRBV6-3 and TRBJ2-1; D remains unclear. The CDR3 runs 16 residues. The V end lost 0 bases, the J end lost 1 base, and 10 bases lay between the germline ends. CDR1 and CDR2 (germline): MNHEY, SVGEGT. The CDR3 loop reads CASSYSQRGSYNEQFF. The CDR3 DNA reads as TGTGCCAGCAGTTACTCTCAGCGTGGTTCCTACAATGAGCAGTTCTTC.

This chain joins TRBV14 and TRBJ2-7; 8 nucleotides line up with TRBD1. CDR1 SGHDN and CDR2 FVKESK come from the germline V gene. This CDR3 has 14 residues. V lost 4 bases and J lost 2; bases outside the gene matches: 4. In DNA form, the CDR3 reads TGTGCCAGCAGCCTGACAGGGGCTACCTACGAGCAGTACTTC. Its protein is CASSLTGATYEQYF.

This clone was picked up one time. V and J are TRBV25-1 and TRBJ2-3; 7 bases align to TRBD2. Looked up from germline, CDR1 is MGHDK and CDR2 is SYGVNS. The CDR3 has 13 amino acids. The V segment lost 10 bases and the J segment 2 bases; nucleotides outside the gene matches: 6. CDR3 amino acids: CANGLDFTDTQYF. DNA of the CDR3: TGTGCCAACGGACTAGATTTCACAGATACGCAGTATTTT.

The CDR3 nucleotides are TGTGCCAGCAGCATCCGGACTAGCGGGCCCCAAGAGACCCAGTACTTC. Its translation: CASSIRTSGPQETQYF. The chain has TRBV7-9 and TRBJ2-5, with 11 bases that match TRBD2. The V segment lost 5 bases and the J segment 1 base; nucleotides outside the gene matches: 6. Germline assignment: CDR1 SEHNR and CDR2 FQNEAQ (reference sequence). This CDR3 has 16 amino acids.

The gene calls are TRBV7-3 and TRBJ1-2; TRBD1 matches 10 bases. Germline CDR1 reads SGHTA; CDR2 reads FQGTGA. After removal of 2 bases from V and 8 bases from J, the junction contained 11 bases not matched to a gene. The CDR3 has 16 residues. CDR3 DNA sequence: TGTGCCAGCAGCTTAGGCGCAGGGACAGGGGTGGAGGGCTACACCTTC. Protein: CASSLGAGTGVEGYTF. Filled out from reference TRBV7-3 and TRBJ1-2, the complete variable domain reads GAGVSQTPSNKVTEKGKYVELRCDPISGHTALYWYRQSLGQGPEFLIYFQGTGAADDSGLPNDRFFAVRPEGSVSTLKIQRTERGDSAVYLCASSLGAGTGVEGYTFGSGTRLTVV.

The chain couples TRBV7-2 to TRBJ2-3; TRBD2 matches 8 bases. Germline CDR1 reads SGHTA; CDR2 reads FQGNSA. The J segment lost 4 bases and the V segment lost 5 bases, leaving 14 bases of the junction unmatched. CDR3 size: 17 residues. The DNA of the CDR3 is TGTGCCAGCAGCAACCGACCGGGACTAGAGGCCCCAGATACGCAGTATTTT. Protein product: CASSNRPGLEAPDTQYF.

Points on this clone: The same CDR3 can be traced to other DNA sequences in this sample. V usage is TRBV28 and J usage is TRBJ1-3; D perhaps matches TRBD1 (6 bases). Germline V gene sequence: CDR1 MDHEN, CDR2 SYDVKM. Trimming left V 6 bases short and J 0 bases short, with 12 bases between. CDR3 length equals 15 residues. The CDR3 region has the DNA TGTGCCAGCAGCCTGGACAGCAGCTCTGGAAACACCATATATTTT. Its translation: CASSLDSSSGNTIYF.

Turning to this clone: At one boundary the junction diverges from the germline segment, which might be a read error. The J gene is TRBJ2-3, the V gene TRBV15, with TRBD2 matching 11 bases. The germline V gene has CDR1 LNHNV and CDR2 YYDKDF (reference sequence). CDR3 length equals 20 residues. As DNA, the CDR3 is TGTGCCACCAGCGGAGAACTATCTTACCCTAGCGGGAGGAATTTAGATACGCAGTATTTT. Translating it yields CATSGELSYPSGRNLDTQYF.

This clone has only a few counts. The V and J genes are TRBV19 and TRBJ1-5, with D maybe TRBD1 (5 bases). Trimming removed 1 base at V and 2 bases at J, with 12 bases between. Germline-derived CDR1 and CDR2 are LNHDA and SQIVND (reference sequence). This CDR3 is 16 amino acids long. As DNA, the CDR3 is TGTGCCAGTAGTATAGTAGGAGGGGTAGGCAATCAGCCCCAGCATTTT. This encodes CASSIVGGVGNQPQHF.

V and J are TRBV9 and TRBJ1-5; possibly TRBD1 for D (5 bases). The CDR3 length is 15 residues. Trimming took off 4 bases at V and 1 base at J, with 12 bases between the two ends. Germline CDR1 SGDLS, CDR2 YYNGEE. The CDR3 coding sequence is TGTGCCAGCAGCCCCTCGGGGGGGAGCAATCAGCCCCAGCATTTT. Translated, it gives CASSPSGGSNQPQHF. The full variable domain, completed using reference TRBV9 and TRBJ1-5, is DSGVTQTPKHLITATGQRVTLRCSPRSGDLSVYWYQQSLDQGLQFLIQYYNGEERAKGNILERFSAQQFPDLHSELNLSSLELGDSALYFCASSPSGGSNQPQHFGDGTRLSIL.

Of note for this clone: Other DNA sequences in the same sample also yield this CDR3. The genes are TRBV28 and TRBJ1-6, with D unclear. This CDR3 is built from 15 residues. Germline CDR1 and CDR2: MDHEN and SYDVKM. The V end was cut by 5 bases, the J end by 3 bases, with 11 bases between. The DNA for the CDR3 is TGTGCCAGCAGTCCACCGAGGCTCTATAATTCACCCCTCCACTTT. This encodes CASSPPRLYNSPLHF.

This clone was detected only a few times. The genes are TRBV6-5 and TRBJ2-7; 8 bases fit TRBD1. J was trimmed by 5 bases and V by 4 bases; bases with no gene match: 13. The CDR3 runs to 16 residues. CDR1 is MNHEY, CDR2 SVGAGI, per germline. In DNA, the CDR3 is TGTGCCAGCAGTTTTAGACCGGGACAGGCTATCCACGAGCAGTACTTC. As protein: CASSFRPGQAIHEQYF.

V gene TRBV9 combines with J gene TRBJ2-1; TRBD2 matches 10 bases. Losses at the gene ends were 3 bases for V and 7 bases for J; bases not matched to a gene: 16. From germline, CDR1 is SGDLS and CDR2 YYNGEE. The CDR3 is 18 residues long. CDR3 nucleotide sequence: TGTGCCAGCAGCGCCAATCGGAGGCTAGCGGGAGCGGGTAATGAGCAGTTCTTC. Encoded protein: CASSANRRLAGAGNEQFF.

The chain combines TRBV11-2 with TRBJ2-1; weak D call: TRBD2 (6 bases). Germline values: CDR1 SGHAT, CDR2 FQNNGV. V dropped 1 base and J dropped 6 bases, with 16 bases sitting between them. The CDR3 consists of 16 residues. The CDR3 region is CASSLGGAGPPNEQFF. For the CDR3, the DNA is TGTGCCAGCAGCTTAGGCGGCGCGGGACCCCCCAATGAGCAGTTCTTC.

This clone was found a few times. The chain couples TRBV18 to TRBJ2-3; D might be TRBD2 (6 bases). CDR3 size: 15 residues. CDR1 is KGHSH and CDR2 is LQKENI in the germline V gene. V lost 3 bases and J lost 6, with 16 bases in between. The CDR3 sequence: CASSPPTGVGDTQYF. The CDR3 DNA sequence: TGTGCCAGCTCACCCCCCACGGGGGTTGGGGATACGCAGTATTTT. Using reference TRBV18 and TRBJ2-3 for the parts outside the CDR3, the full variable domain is NAGVMQNPRHLVRRRGQEARLRCSPMKGHSHVYWYRQLPEEGLKFMVYLQKENIIDESGMPKERFSAEFPKEGPSILRIQQVVRGDSAAYFCASSPPTGVGDTQYFGPGTRLTVL.

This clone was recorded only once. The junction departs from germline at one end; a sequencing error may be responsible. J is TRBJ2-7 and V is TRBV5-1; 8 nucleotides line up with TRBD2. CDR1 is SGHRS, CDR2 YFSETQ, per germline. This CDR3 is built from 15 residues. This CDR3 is CASSPEWTGGYAQYF. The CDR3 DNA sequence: TGCGCCAGCAGCCCCGAATGGACGGGAGGGTACGCGCAGTACTTC.

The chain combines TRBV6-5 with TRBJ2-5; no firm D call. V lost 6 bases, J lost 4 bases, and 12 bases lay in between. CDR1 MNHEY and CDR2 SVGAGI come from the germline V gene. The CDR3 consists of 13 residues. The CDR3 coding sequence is TGTGCCAGCAGCCAAATGGCTCGAGAGACCCAGTACTTC. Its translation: CASSQMARETQYF.

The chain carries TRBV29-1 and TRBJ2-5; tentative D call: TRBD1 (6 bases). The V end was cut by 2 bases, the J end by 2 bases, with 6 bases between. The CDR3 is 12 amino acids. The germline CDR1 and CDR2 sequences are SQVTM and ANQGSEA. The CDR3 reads CSVEQGQETQYF. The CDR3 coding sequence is TGCAGCGTTGAACAGGGGCAAGAGACCCAGTACTTC.

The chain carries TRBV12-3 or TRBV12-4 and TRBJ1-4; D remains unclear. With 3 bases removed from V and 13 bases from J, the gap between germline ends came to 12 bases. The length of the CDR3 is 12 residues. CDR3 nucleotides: TGTGCCAGCAGTTTGGAGGGTCGAGGACTGTTTTTT. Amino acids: CASSLEGRGLFF.

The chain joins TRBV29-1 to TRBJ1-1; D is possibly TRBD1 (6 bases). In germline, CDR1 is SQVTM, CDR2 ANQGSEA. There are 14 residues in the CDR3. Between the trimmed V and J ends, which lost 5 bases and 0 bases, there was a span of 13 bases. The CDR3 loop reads CSVRWGPLNTEAFF. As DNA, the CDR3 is TGCAGCGTTCGATGGGGGCCGTTGAACACTGAAGCTTTCTTT.

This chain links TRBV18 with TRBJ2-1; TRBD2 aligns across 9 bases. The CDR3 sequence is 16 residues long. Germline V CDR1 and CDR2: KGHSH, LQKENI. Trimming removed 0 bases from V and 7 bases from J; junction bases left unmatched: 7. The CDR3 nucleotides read TGTGCCAGCTCACCACCGGTCGGGCTAGCGGGGAATGAGCAGTTCTTC. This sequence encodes CASSPPVGLAGNEQFF.

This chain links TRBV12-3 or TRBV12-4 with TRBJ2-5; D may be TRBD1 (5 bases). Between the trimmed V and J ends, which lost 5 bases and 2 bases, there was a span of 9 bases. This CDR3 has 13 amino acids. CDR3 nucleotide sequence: TGTGCCAGCAGTCTACAGGTACAAGAGACCCAGTACTTC. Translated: CASSLQVQETQYF.

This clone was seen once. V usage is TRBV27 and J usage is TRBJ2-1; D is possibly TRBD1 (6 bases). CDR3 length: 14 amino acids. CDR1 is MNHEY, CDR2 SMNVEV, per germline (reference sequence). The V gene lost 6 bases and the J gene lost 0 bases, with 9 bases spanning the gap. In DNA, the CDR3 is TGTGCCAGCAGCCTGGGGGCCTCCTACAATGAGCAGTTCTTC. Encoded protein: CASSLGASYNEQFF.